These T cell receptor beta chains were read from a single sample in a study of Ad26.COV2.S vaccination and SARS-CoV-2 variants. Assay used: immunoSEQ multiplex PCR; TCRdb lists only in-frame clones, some missing. Of around 450,000 clones in the sample, more than 80% were seen once. The source was peripheral blood, collected in a trial of Ad26.COV2.S vaccine versus placebo. These receptors all come from a person aged 18 to 59 who received the Ad26.COV2.S COVID-19 vaccine or a placebo. CDR3s include the opening cysteine and the closing phenylalanine or tryptophan. Fields, in order: J gene, D gene, clone size, V gene, CDR3 DNA, CDR3 protein. The D gene is left open where the match is weak. The listing skips clone size in some rows; elsewhere it reads once, few, many or a size class.

>TRBJ2-2|.|.|TRBV19
TGTGCCAGTAGTCCCCCGGGCACCGGGGAGCTGTTTTTT
CASSPPGTGELFF
>TRBJ1-5|TRBD1|.|TRBV18
TGTGCCAGCTCACAACCGGGACAGGGGAATCAGCCCCAGCATTTT
CASSQPGQGNQPQHF
>TRBJ1-2|TRBD1|.|TRBV7-9
TGTGCCAGCAGCCGAACCGACAGGGGGTTAGGCTACACCTTC
CASSRTDRGLGYTF
>TRBJ2-7|TRBD1|.|TRBV6-6
TGTGCCAGCAGTTACAGGGGACAGGGAGTGGGCGAGCAGTACTTC
CASSYRGQGVGEQYF
>TRBJ2-1|.|.|TRBV18
TGTGCCAGCTCACCACCGGGACCAATCAATGAGCAGTTCTTC
CASSPPGPINEQFF
>TRBJ2-2|.|.|TRBV7-9
TGTGCCAGCAGCCCTACCCCTACCGGGGAGCTGTTTTTT
CASSPTPTGELFF
>TRBJ2-3|.|once|TRBV7-9
TGTGCCAGCAGCTTAGGACAGGCCACAGATACGCAGTATTTT
CASSLGQATDTQYF
>TRBJ1-3|TRBD1|.|TRBV5-4
TGTGCCAGCAGCTCGACAGGGGGCCGAAACACCATATATTTT
CASSSTGGRNTIYF
>TRBJ2-2|.|.|TRBV28
TGTGCCAGCAGTTCTGGGGGCACCGGGGAGCTGTTTTTT
CASSSGGTGELFF
>TRBJ1-5|.|few|TRBV15
TGTGCCACCAGCAGAGCCTTACCAATGGCAGGGAGTATAAGCAATCAGCCCCAGCATTTT
CATSRALPMAGSISNQPQHF
>TRBJ2-3|TRBD2|.|TRBV7-2
TGTGCCAGCAGCTTAAGAACGACGAGACTAGCGGGAGCTGATACGCAGTATTTT
CASSLRTTRLAGADTQYF
>TRBJ2-2|.|.|TRBV24-1
TGTGCCACCAGTGGAATCACCCGGGCTAGCGAGGTCGGGGAGCTGTTTTTT
CATSGITRASEVGELFF
>TRBJ2-7|.|.|TRBV5-3
TGTGCCAGAAGCATAAATTTAAAGGCGGACCCCTACGAGCAGTACTTC
CARSINLKADPYEQYF
>TRBJ2-7|.|once|TRBV5-1
TGCGCCAGCAGCTTGGGAAGGGGGTGGATCCACGAGCAGTACTTC
CASSLGRGWIHEQYF
>TRBJ1-3|.|.|TRBV7-9
TGTGCCAGCAGCCCCGGGGCTGGAAACACCATATATTTT
CASSPGAGNTIYF
>TRBJ2-7|TRBD1|.|TRBV6-2/TRBV6-3
TGTGCCAGCAGTTCCCTGGGACAGGGCTACGAGCAGTACTTC
CASSSLGQGYEQYF
>TRBJ1-1|.|.|TRBV28
TGTGCCAGCACGTCCTTCCTTCAGGGGTACACTGAAGCTTTCTTT
CASTSFLQGYTEAFF
>TRBJ2-7|TRBD2|.|TRBV7-7
TGTGCTAGCAGCCCTCTCGCGGGAGGGCTGTACGAGCAGTACTTC
CASSPLAGGLYEQYF
>TRBJ2-6|.|.|TRBV30
TGTGCCTGGAGTGTGGGGGGCGTCAGCTCTGGGGCCAACGTCCTGACTTTC
CAWSVGGVSSGANVLTF
>TRBJ2-1|TRBD2|.|TRBV24-1
TGTGCCACCAGTGATCCAAACCTAGCGGGAGGTAGTAATGAGCAGTTCTTC
CATSDPNLAGGSNEQFF
>TRBJ2-3|.|.|TRBV7-8
TGTGCCAGCAGCTCCCGGGCCCTTCCTCGCACAGATACGCAGTATTTT
CASSSRALPRTDTQYF
>TRBJ2-4|TRBD1|once|TRBV15
TGTGCCACCAGCCCTGACAGGGTTCAAAACATTCAGTACTTC
CATSPDRVQNIQYF
>TRBJ2-2|TRBD1|.|TRBV11-3
TGTGCCAGCAGCTTGGGACAGGGGGCGTACACCGGGGAGCTGTTTTTT
CASSLGQGAYTGELFF
>TRBJ2-7|.|.|TRBV21-1
TGTGCCAGCACCTCCGGGACGGACTCTTCCTACGAGCAGTACTTC
CASTSGTDSSYEQYF
>TRBJ2-7|.|.|TRBV6-4
TGTGCCAGGAAACCGGGACGAGTAACCTACGAGCAGTACTTC
CARKPGRVTYEQYF
>TRBJ1-3|TRBD1|.|TRBV15
TGTGCCACCAAGCTTCTACCGGGACAGGGAATGGCCGGCTCTGGAAACACCATATATTTT
CATKLLPGQGMAGSGNTIYF
>TRBJ1-5|TRBD1|once|TRBV27
TGTGCCAGCAGTCCGGGGACAGGGAGGGGCAATCAGCCCCAGCATTTT
CASSPGTGRGNQPQHF
>TRBJ2-7|TRBD2|.|TRBV5-4
TGTGCCAGCAGCCCACCTAGCGGGAGGGCCCACGAGCAGTACTTC
CASSPPSGRAHEQYF
>TRBJ2-2|TRBD2|.|TRBV7-2
TGTGCCAGCAGCTCGGCGCGGGGGGCTTTTACCGGGGAGCTGTTTTTT
CASSSARGAFTGELFF
>TRBJ2-7|.|.|TRBV27
TGTGCCAGTGGAGGGAATTCAGGGTACGAGCAGTACTTC
CASGGNSGYEQYF
>TRBJ1-2|TRBD1|.|TRBV19
TGTGCCAGTAGTAGGGGGGAGAGGACAGGCGCTTATGGCTACACCTTC
CASSRGERTGAYGYTF
>TRBJ2-5|.|.|TRBV5-1
TGCGCCAGCAGCTTGGGACTAGTAGGAGAGACCCAGTACTTC
CASSLGLVGETQYF
>TRBJ2-6|.|.|TRBV28
TGTGCCGGGAGGAGGGCATCTGGGGCCAACGTCCTGACTTTC
CAGRRASGANVLTF
>TRBJ1-2|.|.|TRBV7-8
TGTGCCAGCAGCTTAGTCCCGGACTACTATGGCTACACCTTC
CASSLVPDYYGYTF
>TRBJ2-6|TRBD1|once|TRBV9
TGTGCCAGCAGCGCCGGGACAGTTCTTTCTGGGGCCAACGTCCTGACTTTC
CASSAGTVLSGANVLTF
>TRBJ1-2|.|.|TRBV19
TGTGCCAGTACCGACCTGGGGGCGAACCTCTATGGCTACACCTTC
CASTDLGANLYGYTF
>TRBJ2-3|.|.|TRBV28
TGTGCCACTCAGAAGAGGGGAGATACGCAGTATTTT
CATQKRGDTQYF
>TRBJ2-1|.|.|TRBV5-1
TGCGCCAGTGTATCGGGGAATGAGCAGTTCTTC
CASVSGNEQFF
>TRBJ1-2|.|.|TRBV5-1
TGCGCCAGCAGCTTTAGGGGCTCTTATGGCTACACCTTC
CASSFRGSYGYTF
>TRBJ2-7|TRBD2|.|TRBV7-7
TGTGCCAGCAGTCAAGCGCGGGGGATCTCCTACGAGCAGTACTTC
CASSQARGISYEQYF
>TRBJ2-2|.|.|TRBV7-2
TGTGCCAGCAGCCGCGGCCCTTTGGAGCTGTTTTTT
CASSRGPLELFF
>TRBJ1-1|.|.|TRBV11-2
TGTGCCAGCAGCCGACCTAGGAACACTGAAGCTTTCTTT
CASSRPRNTEAFF
>TRBJ1-2|.|.|TRBV15
TGTGCCACCAGCAGAGATAAGGGACTTGCCTATGGCTACACCTTC
CATSRDKGLAYGYTF
>TRBJ2-2|.|few|TRBV7-2
TGTGCCAGCACCGACGTTGTGGGCGGGGAGCTGTTTTTT
CASTDVVGGELFF
>TRBJ2-1|.|.|TRBV5-4
TGTGCCAGCAGCTTGATAGGATATGAGCAGTTCTTC
CASSLIGYEQFF
>TRBJ1-1|TRBD1|.|TRBV6-5
TGTGCCAGCAGGGACAGGGGGAGGACTGAAGCTTTCTTT
CASRDRGRTEAFF
>TRBJ2-1|.|.|TRBV5-1
TGCGCCAGCAGGCTGGGTCTAAATGAGCAGTTCTTC
CASRLGLNEQFF
>TRBJ2-3|TRBD2|.|TRBV4-3
TGCGCCAGCAGCCAAGATCTAGTAGCGGGTATCACAGATACGCAGTATTTT
CASSQDLVAGITDTQYF
>TRBJ2-2|.|.|TRBV5-1
TGCGCCAGCAGCCCGCAGAACACCGGGGAGCTGTTTTTT
CASSPQNTGELFF
>TRBJ1-5|TRBD1|.|TRBV19
TGTGCCAGTAGTCCCCTCCCCACAGGGGGCAATCAGCCCCAGCATTTT
CASSPLPTGGNQPQHF
>TRBJ1-2|.|.|TRBV4-1
TGCGCCAGCAGCTATCCCGGGACGGAGCTCTATGGCTACACCTTC
CASSYPGTELYGYTF
>TRBJ1-1|TRBD1|.|TRBV12-5
TGTGCTAGTGGTTTCCAGGGGGGGACTGAAGCTTTCTTT
CASGFQGGTEAFF
>TRBJ1-4|.|.|TRBV2
TGTGCCAGCAGTGAAGGCGCGGAAAAACTGTTTTTT
CASSEGAEKLFF
>TRBJ1-2|TRBD1|.|TRBV7-9
TGTGCCAGCAGCCTCCGGGGACAGGAAGGAACTAACTATGGCTACACCTTC
CASSLRGQEGTNYGYTF
>TRBJ2-6|.|once|TRBV28
TGTGCCAGCAGTTTACCCTTCTCTGGGGCCAACGTCCTGACTTTC
CASSLPFSGANVLTF
>TRBJ2-1|.|.|TRBV7-8
TGTGCCAGCAGCTTAGCTGGGGGTCCAAGCTCCTACAATGAGCAGTTCTTC
CASSLAGGPSSYNEQFF
>TRBJ2-2|.|.|TRBV10-1
TGCGCCAGCAGTGAGAGGGGGGAGCAGGATGATAACACCGGGGAGCTGTTTTTT
CASSERGEQDDNTGELFF
>TRBJ2-1|.|.|TRBV3-1/TRBV3-2
TGTGCCAGCAGCCAAGATCTGGGCTATGAGCAGTTCTTC
CASSQDLGYEQFF
>TRBJ2-3|.|.|TRBV7-2
TGTGCCAGCAGCTTGGACCCCTCGGGAGATACGCAGTATTTT
CASSLDPSGDTQYF